This T cell receptor (beta chain) originates from a study of Graves' ophthalmopathy and Graves' hyperthyroidism. Study at large: Specimen type is peripheral blood, obtained at initial diagnosis before any treatment.

Regarding the study as a whole: The 13-signature model separated ophthalmopathy from stable hyperthyroidism at almost 90% sensitivity and around 77% specificity. Also, most clonotypes expanded in the thyroid above 0.001 frequency appeared in blood.

As to this clonotype: The target antigen is unknown.

Moderate-to-severe activity, CAS ≥3, NOSPECS ≥4 and a duration under 3 months were seen in donors with ophthalmopathy. Germline V CDR1 and CDR2: SGHRS, YFSETQ. This CDR3 comprises 13 residues. Trimming shortened V by 3 bases and J by 9 bases, and 10 bases separated the two germline ends. Amplified TCR beta CDR3 regions were obtained using RNA transcripts as template. The first-round RT-PCR employed HTBI primers together with the Qiagen OneStep RT-PCR kit. A multiplex PCR was then performed as the second round. TCRdb reanalysed the multiplex PCR reads using MiXCR and keeps one entry per CDR3 protein. This sample carries under 350,000 distinct CDR3 sequences, 17% of them seen once, and the ten largest clones take roughly an eighth.

This chain connects TRBV5-1 to TRBJ1-6; no clear D. Sequenced material: peripheral blood. The sequence came from an adult man with Graves' ophthalmopathy. The CDR3 loop reads CASSSDVVSPLHF. In nucleotides, the CDR3 is TGCGCCAGCAGCTCGGACGTCGTTTCACCCCTCCACTTT.